This T cell receptor beta chain was obtained from a study of blood T cell repertoires in COVID-19 (dated by TCRdb to 2018 to 2020). Regarding the study in general: Collaborator samples came from the United States, Italy and Spain and covered acute and convalescent phases of COVID-19. Nearly every sample came with metadata listing a de-identified subject ID, COVID-19 status, age in years and sex. Samples were obtained from the ongoing ImmuneRACE study (first 160 participants) and from some 1,300 subjects provided by 6 global collaborators. The prospective study material was composed of cDNA or gDNA derived from T cells, B-cell-depleted T cells, or PBMCs. Subjects who had been exposed to COVID-19, were actively infected with it, or had recovered from it provided the deeply sampled blood TCRbeta repertoires that made up the dataset. The repertoires were released in a freely available public database intended as a resource for research on the immune response to SARS-CoV-2. Where HLA class I and class II types were available, the types were taken from metadata supplied by the sample provider, not from assay-based typing. Overall results and qualifications from the work: How much clinical and demographic metadata was included differed by source and by participant, and the metadata was provided uncurated.

The immunoSEQ Assay, a bias-controlled multiplex PCR, was used to amplify TCRbeta CDR3 regions from genomic DNA. The authors' analysis ran thus. Within the assay, amplification of reference gene primers was used to estimate how many nucleated cells each sample contained. Sequence reads were collapsed and filtered to measure the absolute abundance of every unique TCRbeta CDR3 rearrangement. Productive Simpson clonality was computed per sample as the square root of Simpson's diversity index over productive rearrangements. TCRdb obtained this table from immuneACCESS and retained in-frame rearrangements with V and J assigned. These tables miss some clones; where compared with another copy, unresolved V genes account for less than half of the shortfall, and the remainder is unexplained. That table gives V, J and clone size, and the DNA gave D and trimming. The sample includes around 52,000 clones, with around 82% observed a single time. About 5.2% of the sample comes from the top ten.

The sample holds a few counts of this clone. Which antigen it targets is not known. It has no much larger one-base neighbor in the sample; base qualities were not kept. Whole blood was collected in K2EDTA tubes by collaborating institutions according to the institutions' own protocols. For TCRbeta analysis, collaborators shipped samples in one of three forms: frozen whole blood, isolated PBMCs, or DNA extracted from either of those sample types. V is cut by 0 bases and J by 5 bases, and the space between the germline ends is 7 bases. The CDR3 starts with the cysteine, ends with the phenylalanine, and has 12 residues. Only CDR3 DNA is held: 36 bases, read in frame from base 1. From the germline V gene (reference sequence), CDR1 is GTSNPN and CDR2 is SVGIG.

This clonotype originated in a human donor in a cohort sampled during active COVID-19. The specimen sequenced was peripheral blood. Rearrangement joined TRBV30 to TRBJ2-5, with no confidently assigned D gene. The nucleotides are TGTGCCTGGAGTGTACAAGTTGAGACCCAGTACTTC. This translates into CAWSVQVETQYF.